A single sample gave rise to the 16 T cell receptor beta chains below, sequenced in a study of blood T cell repertoires in COVID-19. The assay was immunoSEQ multiplex PCR, and TCRdb's table has in-frame clones only and misses some. Of roughly 120,000 clones listed, about 80% are singletons. The material sequenced was peripheral blood. These TCRs come from a woman over 75 with active or convalescent COVID-19.

A few counts support this clone. The V and J genes are TRBV7-3 and TRBJ1-6, with TRBD1 identical over 9 bases. Germline V CDR1 and CDR2: SGHTA, FQGTGA. The CDR3 is 15 amino acids. J gave up 4 bases and V 5 bases, and 3 bases lay outside the gene matches. In DNA, the CDR3 is TGTGCCAGCAGCGCCGGGACAGGGTATAATTCACCCCTCCACTTT. Amino acid sequence: CASSAGTGYNSPLHF.

A few counts support this clone. The gene calls are TRBV5-1 and TRBJ1-4; unclear D gene. The CDR3 is 16 amino acids. The V and J ends lost 0 bases and 7 bases respectively, with 16 bases between them. Germline V gives CDR1 SGHRS, CDR2 YFSETQ. This CDR3 reads CASSLGGSSGGEKLFF. CDR3 DNA sequence: TGCGCCAGCAGCTTGGGAGGGTCCTCGGGAGGTGAAAAACTGTTTTTT. The full variable domain, in which reference TRBV5-1 and TRBJ1-4 provide the parts outside the CDR3, is KAGVTQTPRYLIKTRGQQVTLSCSPISGHRSVSWYQQTPGQGLQFLFEYFSETQRNKGNFPGRFSGRQFSNSRSEMNVSTLELGDSALYLCASSLGGSSGGEKLFFGSGTQLSVL.

The CDR3 DNA reads TGTGCCAGTAGTATCGGGCCAAGCTTAGGGAGCTCCTACAATGAGCAGTTCTTC. Amino acids: CASSIGPSLGSSYNEQFF. The gene calls are TRBV19 and TRBJ2-1; D perhaps matches TRBD2 (5 bases). Per the germline V gene, CDR1 is LNHDA and CDR2 is SQIVND (reference sequence). CDR3 size: 18 residues. V lost 3 bases and J 0 bases, leaving 18 bases between the germline ends.

The chain has TRBV27 and TRBJ2-7, with no clear D. CDR1 and CDR2 from the germline V gene are MNHEY and SMNVEV (reference sequence). V lost 5 bases and J 0 bases, leaving 5 bases between the germline ends. This CDR3 spans 12 amino acids. CDR3 DNA sequence: TGTGCCAGCAGTCCCAGCTCCTACGAGCAGTACTTC. Translation: CASSPSSYEQYF.

This clone has a single count. The J gene is TRBJ2-3, the V gene TRBV11-2; TRBD2 matches at 14 bases. CDR1 and CDR2 from the germline V gene are SGHAT and FQNNGV. The ends lost 5 bases at V and 6 bases at J; junction bases unmatched: 4. The CDR3 runs to 15 residues. CDR3 in amino acids: CASSPRTSGGDTQYF. The CDR3, as DNA: TGTGCCAGCAGCCCTCGGACTAGCGGGGGGGATACGCAGTATTTT.

The gene calls are TRBV28 and TRBJ1-2, with D perhaps matching TRBD1 (5 bases). The V gene lost 8 bases and the J gene lost 5 bases, with 15 bases spanning the gap. Per the germline V gene, CDR1 is MDHEN and CDR2 is SYDVKM. There are 13 residues in the CDR3. For the CDR3, the DNA is TGTGCCAGCGCCCCGGGGGTCTTTTATGGCTACACCTTC. Residues: CASAPGVFYGYTF.

This chain connects TRBV19 to TRBJ1-2; TRBD1 agrees at 11 bases. Germline assignment: CDR1 LNHDA and CDR2 SQIVND (reference sequence). The CDR3 is 17 amino acids. V shed 3 bases and J 4 bases; nucleotides not matched to a gene: 10. CDR3 coding DNA: TGTGCCAGTAGTATTTCCCGCACCGGGACAGGGGGCTATGGCTACACCTTC. As protein: CASSISRTGTGGYGYTF.

The rearrangement links TRBV18 to TRBJ1-2, with 8 bases matching TRBD1. The CDR3 is 14 residues long. Germline V gene sequence: CDR1 KGHSH, CDR2 LQKENI. The V segment lost 2 bases and the J segment 3 bases; nucleotides outside the gene matches: 2. CDR3 sequence: CASSPAQGDYGYTF. The CDR3 DNA is TGTGCCAGCTCACCAGCACAGGGGGACTATGGCTACACCTTC.

V gene TRBV2 combines with J gene TRBJ1-5, with D uncertain. Trimming left V 7 bases short and J 7 bases short, with 14 bases between. Germline V lookup: CDR1 SNHLY, CDR2 FYNNEI. The CDR3 contains 13 residues. CDR3 coding DNA: TGTGCCAGCACAGAGCAGCCAGGCCAGCCCCAGCATTTT. It is translated as CASTEQPGQPQHF.

This rearrangement joins TRBV6-1 to TRBJ1-2; 8 nucleotides agree with TRBD1. Germline assignment: CDR1 MNHNS and CDR2 SASEGT. Trimming removed 0 bases from V and 4 bases from J; junction bases left unmatched: 4. The CDR3 consists of 15 residues. Written as DNA, the CDR3 is TGTGCCAGCAGTGAAGCGGACAGGGTGGCCTATGGCTACACCTTC. Amino acid sequence: CASSEADRVAYGYTF.

V gene TRBV15 combines with J gene TRBJ2-3; the match to TRBD2 covers 8 bases. The J segment lost 6 bases and the V segment lost 0 bases, leaving 8 bases of the junction unmatched. The CDR3 consists of 16 residues. The germline V gene encodes CDR1 LNHNV and CDR2 YYDKDF (reference sequence). CDR3 nucleotide sequence: TGTGCCACCAGCAGAGAAGTAACGGGAGGGTTGGATACGCAGTATTTT. Amino acids: CATSREVTGGLDTQYF.

This clone was observed a single time. The rearrangement uses TRBV19 and TRBJ1-3; 7 positions match TRBD1. Germline V lookup: CDR1 LNHDA, CDR2 SQIVND (reference sequence). The CDR3 runs 15 residues. V gave up 9 bases and J gave up 3 bases; unmatched junction bases: 11. The CDR3 region has the DNA TGTGCCAGCAAAATTCCGGGACAGTATGGAAACACCATATATTTT. It encodes CASKIPGQYGNTIYF.

This clone turned up a few times. The chain couples TRBV2 to TRBJ1-2, with 10 bases aligning to TRBD1. The CDR3 runs 14 residues. The junction had 13 bases not matched to a gene; V was cut back by 11 bases and J by 7 bases. In germline, CDR1 is SNHLY, CDR2 FYNNEI. In nucleotides, the CDR3 is TGTGCCTCCTTACCGGGACAGGGGCCTCTTGGCTACACCTTC. The encoded protein is CASLPGQGPLGYTF.

This sequence joins TRBV6-5 and TRBJ1-2; 9 bases are shared with TRBD1. V shed 7 bases, J shed 5 bases, and the junction held 11 bases outside the gene matches. From germline, CDR1 is MNHEY and CDR2 SVGAGI. The CDR3 length is 15 residues. The CDR3 nucleotides are TGTGCCAGCACCGAGCAGGGACAGGGAGTTTATGGCTACACCTTC. The encoded protein is CASTEQGQGVYGYTF.

The rearrangement joins TRBV27 to TRBJ2-1, with 7 bases fitting TRBD2. The CDR3 spans 14 residues. J gave up 5 bases and V 6 bases, and 7 bases lay outside the gene matches. Germline lookup yields CDR1 MNHEY and CDR2 SMNVEV (reference sequence). Here the CDR3 reads CASRPRLADNEQFF. CDR3 nucleotide sequence: TGTGCCAGCAGGCCCCGACTAGCTGACAATGAGCAGTTCTTC.

V gene TRBV30 combines with J gene TRBJ2-1, with D possibly matching TRBD2 (7 bases). The V gene lost 1 base and the J gene lost 3 bases, with 19 bases spanning the gap. The CDR3 has 17 amino acids. Germline-derived CDR1 and CDR2 are GTSNPN and SVGIG (reference sequence). CDR3 amino acids: CAWSDPGASGVYNEQFF. DNA for the CDR3: TGTGCCTGGAGTGACCCAGGGGCTAGCGGAGTCTACAATGAGCAGTTCTTC.